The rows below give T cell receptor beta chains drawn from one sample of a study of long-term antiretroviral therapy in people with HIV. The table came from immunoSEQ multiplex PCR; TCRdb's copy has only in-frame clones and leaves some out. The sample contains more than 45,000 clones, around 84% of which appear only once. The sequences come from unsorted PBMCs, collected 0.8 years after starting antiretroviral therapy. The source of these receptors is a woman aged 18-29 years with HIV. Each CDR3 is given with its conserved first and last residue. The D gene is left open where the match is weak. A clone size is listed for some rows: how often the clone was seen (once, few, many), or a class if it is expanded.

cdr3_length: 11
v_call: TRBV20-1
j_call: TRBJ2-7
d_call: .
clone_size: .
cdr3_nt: TGCAGTGCTGAGCATCCCTACGAGCAGTACTTC
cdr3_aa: CSAEHPYEQYF

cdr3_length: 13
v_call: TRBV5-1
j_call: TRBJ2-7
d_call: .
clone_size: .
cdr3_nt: TGCGCCAGCAGCTTTGGCTCCGGCTACGAGCAGTACTTC
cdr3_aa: CASSFGSGYEQYF

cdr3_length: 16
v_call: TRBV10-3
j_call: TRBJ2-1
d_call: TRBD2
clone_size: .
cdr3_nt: TGTGCCATCAGTGAGTCTCGCGGACTAGAAGGTTTGGAGCAGTTCTTC
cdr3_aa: CAISESRGLEGLEQFF

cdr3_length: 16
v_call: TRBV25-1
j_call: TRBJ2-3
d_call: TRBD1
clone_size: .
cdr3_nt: TGTGCCAGCAGTGAAAGCAGGGGGTTCGGAACAGATACGCAGTATTTT
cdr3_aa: CASSESRGFGTDTQYF

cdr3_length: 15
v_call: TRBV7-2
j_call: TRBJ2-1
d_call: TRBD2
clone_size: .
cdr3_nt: TGTGCCAGCGGGACTAGCGGGAGATCGGCGAATGAGCAGTTCTTC
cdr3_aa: CASGTSGRSANEQFF

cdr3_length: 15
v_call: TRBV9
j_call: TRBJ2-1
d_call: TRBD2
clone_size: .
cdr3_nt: TGTGCCAGCAGCGTGGCTGCGGGAGGTCACAATGAGCAGTTCTTC
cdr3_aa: CASSVAAGGHNEQFF

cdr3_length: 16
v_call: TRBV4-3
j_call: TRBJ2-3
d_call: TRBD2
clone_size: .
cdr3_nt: TGCGCCAGCAGCCAAGCTAGGACTAGCAGCACAGATACGCAGTATTTT
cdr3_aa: CASSQARTSSTDTQYF

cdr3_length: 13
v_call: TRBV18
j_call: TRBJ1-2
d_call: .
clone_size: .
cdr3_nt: TGTGCCAGCTCACCACGAGGGTTGGAGGGCTACACCTTC
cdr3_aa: CASSPRGLEGYTF

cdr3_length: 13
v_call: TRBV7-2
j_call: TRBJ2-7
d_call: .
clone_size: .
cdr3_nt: TGTGCCAGCAGCTTACCGGGAAAGGGCGAGCAGTACTTC
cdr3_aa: CASSLPGKGEQYF

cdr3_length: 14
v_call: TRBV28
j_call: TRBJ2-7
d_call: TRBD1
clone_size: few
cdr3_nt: TGTGCCAGCAGGTCGACAGGGTATCAGAACGAGCAGTACTTC
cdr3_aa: CASRSTGYQNEQYF

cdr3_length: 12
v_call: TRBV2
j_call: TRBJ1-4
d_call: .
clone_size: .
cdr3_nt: TGTGCCAGCTTAAGAGCTAATGAAAAACTGTTTTTT
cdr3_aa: CASLRANEKLFF

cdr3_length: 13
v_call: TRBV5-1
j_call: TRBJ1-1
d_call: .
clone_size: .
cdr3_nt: TGCGCCAGCAGCTTGAAGGGGAACACTGAAGCTTTCTTT
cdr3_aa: CASSLKGNTEAFF

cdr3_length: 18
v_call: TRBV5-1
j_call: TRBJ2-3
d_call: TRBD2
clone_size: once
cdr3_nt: TGCGCCAGCAGCTCGGACCGGGGAGGACTAGGCTCCACAGATACGCAGTATTTT
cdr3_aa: CASSSDRGGLGSTDTQYF

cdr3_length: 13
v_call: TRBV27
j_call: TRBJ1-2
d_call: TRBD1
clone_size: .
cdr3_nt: TGTGCCAGCAGTTCCGGACAGGCGGATGGCTACACCTTC
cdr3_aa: CASSSGQADGYTF

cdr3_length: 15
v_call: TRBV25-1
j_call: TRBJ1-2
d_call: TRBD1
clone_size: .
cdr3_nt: TGTGCCAGCAGTGCCTCAACAGGGGTCGGCTATGGCTACACCTTC
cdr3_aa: CASSASTGVGYGYTF

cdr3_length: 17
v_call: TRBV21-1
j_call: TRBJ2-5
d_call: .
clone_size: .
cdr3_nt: TGTGCCAGCAGCAATGGACAGGGGCTCTCCCCGGGGGAGACCCAGTACTTC
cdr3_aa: CASSNGQGLSPGETQYF

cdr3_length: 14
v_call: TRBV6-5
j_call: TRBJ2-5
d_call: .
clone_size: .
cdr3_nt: TGTGCCAGCAGCAAATTCTATGGGGAAGAGACCCAGTACTTC
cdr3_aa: CASSKFYGEETQYF

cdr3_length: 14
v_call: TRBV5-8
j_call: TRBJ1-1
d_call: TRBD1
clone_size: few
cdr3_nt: TGTGCCAGCAGCATACAGGGGGCGAACACTGAAGCTTTCTTT
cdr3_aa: CASSIQGANTEAFF

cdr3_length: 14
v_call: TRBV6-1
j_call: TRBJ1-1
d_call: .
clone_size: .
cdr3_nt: TGTGCCTCCCTCTTTCTTCAGTGGAACACTGAAGCTTTCTTT
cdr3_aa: CASLFLQWNTEAFF

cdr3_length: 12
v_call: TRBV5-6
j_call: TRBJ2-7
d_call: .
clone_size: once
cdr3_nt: TGTGCCAGCAGCCTGGGGGTCCACGAGCAGTACTTC
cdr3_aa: CASSLGVHEQYF

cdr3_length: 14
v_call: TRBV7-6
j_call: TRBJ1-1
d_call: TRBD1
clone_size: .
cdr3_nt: TGTGCCAGCAGCTTAGACAGGGGGGACGAGGTAGCTTTCTTT
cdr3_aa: CASSLDRGDEVAFF

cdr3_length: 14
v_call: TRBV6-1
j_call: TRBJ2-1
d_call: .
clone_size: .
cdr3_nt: TGTGCCAGCAGTGAAAGACTCATTGGAAATGAGCAGTTCTTC
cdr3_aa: CASSERLIGNEQFF

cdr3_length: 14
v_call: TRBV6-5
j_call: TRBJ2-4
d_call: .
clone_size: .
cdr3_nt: TGTGCCAGCAGAGGGGGAGGAGCCAAAAACATTCAGTACTTC
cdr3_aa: CASRGGGAKNIQYF

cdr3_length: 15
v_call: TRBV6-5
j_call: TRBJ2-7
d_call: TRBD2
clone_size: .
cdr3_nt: TGTGCCAGCATTCCCCCGGGGGGGAAGGGGTACGAGCAGTACTTC
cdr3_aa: CASIPPGGKGYEQYF

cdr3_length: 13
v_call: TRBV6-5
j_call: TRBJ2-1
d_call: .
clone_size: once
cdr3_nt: TGTGCCAGCAGTCCCCCGACTAGCAATGAGCAGTTCTTC
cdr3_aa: CASSPPTSNEQFF

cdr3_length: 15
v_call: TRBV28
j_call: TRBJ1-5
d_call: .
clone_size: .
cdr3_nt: TGTGCCAGCAGTTACACAGGACGTGGCAATCAGCCCCAGCATTTT
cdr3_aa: CASSYTGRGNQPQHF

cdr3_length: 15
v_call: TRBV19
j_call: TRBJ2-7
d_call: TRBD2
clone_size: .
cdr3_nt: TGTGCCAGTAGTATAGCCGCTAGCGGGTCTTCCGAGCAGTACTTC
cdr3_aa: CASSIAASGSSEQYF

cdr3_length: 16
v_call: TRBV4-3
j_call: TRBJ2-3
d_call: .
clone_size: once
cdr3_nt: TGCGCCAGCAGCCTGGTGGGGTCTTTTGGCTCAGATACGCAGTATTTT
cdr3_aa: CASSLVGSFGSDTQYF

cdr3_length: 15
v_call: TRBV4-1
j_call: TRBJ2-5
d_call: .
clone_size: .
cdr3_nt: TGCGCCAGCAGCCAAGATAAGGGGGGAAGGGAGACCCAGTACTTC
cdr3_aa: CASSQDKGGRETQYF

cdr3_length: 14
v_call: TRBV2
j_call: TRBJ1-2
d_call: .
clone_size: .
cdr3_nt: TGTGCCAGCAGTGTATCTGGACAGTCCTATGGCTACACCTTC
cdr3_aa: CASSVSGQSYGYTF

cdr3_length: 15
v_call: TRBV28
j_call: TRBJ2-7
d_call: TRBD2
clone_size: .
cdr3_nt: TGTGCCAGCAGTTTCCGACTAGCGGGACCCTACGAGCAGTACTTC
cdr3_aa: CASSFRLAGPYEQYF

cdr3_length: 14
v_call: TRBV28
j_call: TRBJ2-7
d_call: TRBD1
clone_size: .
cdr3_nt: TGTGCCAGCATTCGCCCGGGACAGGGAATAAAAAAGTACTTC
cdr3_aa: CASIRPGQGIKKYF

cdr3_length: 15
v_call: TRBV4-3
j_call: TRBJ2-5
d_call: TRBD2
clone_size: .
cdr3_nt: TGCGCCAGCAGCCAAGTCAGCGGGGGGAAAGAGACCCAGTACTTC
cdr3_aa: CASSQVSGGKETQYF

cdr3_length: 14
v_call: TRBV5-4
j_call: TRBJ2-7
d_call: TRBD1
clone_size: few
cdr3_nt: TGTGCCAGCAGTTTCGGGACAGGGGCCTACGAGCAGTACTTC
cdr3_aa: CASSFGTGAYEQYF

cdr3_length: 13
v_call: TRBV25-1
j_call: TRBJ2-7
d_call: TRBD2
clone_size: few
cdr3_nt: TGTGCCAGCAGCGATGGGACTAGTCTCGAGCAGTACTTC
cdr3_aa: CASSDGTSLEQYF

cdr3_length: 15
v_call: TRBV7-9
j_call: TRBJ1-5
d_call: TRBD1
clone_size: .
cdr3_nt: TGTGCCAGCAGCTTATCCCAGGGGGGGAATCAGCCCCAGCATTTT
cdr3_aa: CASSLSQGGNQPQHF

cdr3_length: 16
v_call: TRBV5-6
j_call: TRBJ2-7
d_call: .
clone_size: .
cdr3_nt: .
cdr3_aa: CASSLLSGPIVHEQYF